Listed below are T cell receptor beta chains from one sample, sequenced in a study of T cell responses to AZD1222 COVID-19 vaccine. Assay used: immunoSEQ multiplex PCR; TCRdb lists only in-frame clones, some missing. Of approximately 190,000 clones in the sample, approximately 91% were seen once. Material: peripheral blood, obtained on day 0 of AZD1222 vaccination. These receptors all stem from an adult in good health. CDR3s include the opening cysteine and the closing phenylalanine or tryptophan. Fields, in order: clone size, D gene, J gene, V gene, CDR3 protein, CDR3 DNA. A D gene is named only where the DNA matches it firmly. Only part of the rows carry a size: once, few, many, or a class if the clone is expanded.

clone_size: once; d_call: TRBD2; j_call: TRBJ2-7; v_call: TRBV3-1/TRBV3-2; cdr3_aa: CASSQTSGSYEQYF; cdr3_nt: TGTGCCAGCAGCCAAACTAGCGGATCCTACGAGCAGTACTTC
clone_size: -; d_call: TRBD2; j_call: TRBJ2-7; v_call: TRBV27; cdr3_aa: CASSTGLAGAYEQYF; cdr3_nt: TGTGCCAGCAGCACAGGACTAGCGGGAGCCTACGAGCAGTACTTC
clone_size: -; d_call: TRBD1; j_call: TRBJ1-4; v_call: TRBV28; cdr3_aa: CASSLLGQGDEKLFF; cdr3_nt: TGTGCCAGCAGTTTACTGGGACAGGGCGACGAAAAACTGTTTTTT
clone_size: -; d_call: -; j_call: TRBJ1-2; v_call: TRBV9; cdr3_aa: CASSDPRQSTNYGYTF; cdr3_nt: TGTGCCAGCAGCGACCCTCGACAGTCGACTAACTATGGCTACACCTTC
clone_size: -; d_call: TRBD1; j_call: TRBJ2-6; v_call: TRBV29-1; cdr3_aa: CSVEERHRDSRVSGANVLTF; cdr3_nt: TGCAGCGTTGAAGAACGACACCGGGACAGTAGGGTCTCTGGGGCCAACGTCCTGACTTTC
clone_size: -; d_call: -; j_call: TRBJ1-2; v_call: TRBV6-1; cdr3_aa: CASRQAGNYGYTF; cdr3_nt: TGTGCCAGCAGACAGGCGGGGAACTATGGCTACACCTTC
clone_size: -; d_call: -; j_call: TRBJ1-5; v_call: TRBV3-1/TRBV3-2; cdr3_aa: CASSQGSGALNQPQHF; cdr3_nt: TGTGCCAGCAGCCAAGGGTCAGGGGCTCTCAATCAGCCCCAGCATTTT
clone_size: -; d_call: TRBD2; j_call: TRBJ2-3; v_call: TRBV9; cdr3_aa: CASSSSGTTFADTQYF; cdr3_nt: TGTGCCAGCAGCTCCTCCGGGACTACTTTCGCAGATACGCAGTATTTT
clone_size: -; d_call: -; j_call: TRBJ2-7; v_call: TRBV10-2; cdr3_aa: CASSSDRRGEQYF; cdr3_nt: TGCGCCAGCAGCTCTGACAGGCGGGGCGAGCAGTACTTC
clone_size: -; d_call: -; j_call: TRBJ1-5; v_call: TRBV27; cdr3_aa: CASSLTRDGNQPQHF; cdr3_nt: TGTGCCAGCAGTTTAACTAGGGATGGCAATCAGCCCCAGCATTTT
clone_size: -; d_call: TRBD1; j_call: TRBJ1-3; v_call: TRBV6-6; cdr3_aa: CASSPYRGLRSSGNTIYF; cdr3_nt: TGTGCCAGCAGTCCATACAGGGGGCTTAGATCCTCTGGAAACACCATATATTTT
clone_size: -; d_call: TRBD1; j_call: TRBJ1-4; v_call: TRBV19; cdr3_aa: CATAPLRDRGLSNEKLFF; cdr3_nt: TGTGCCACCGCCCCCCTCCGGGACAGGGGGTTATCTAATGAAAAACTGTTTTTT
clone_size: once; d_call: TRBD1; j_call: TRBJ2-2; v_call: TRBV7-9; cdr3_aa: CASSFRTGSGGGELFF; cdr3_nt: TGTGCCAGCAGCTTTAGGACAGGGAGTGGCGGCGGGGAGCTGTTTTTT
clone_size: -; d_call: -; j_call: TRBJ2-2; v_call: TRBV3-1/TRBV3-2; cdr3_aa: CASSQDFTGELFF; cdr3_nt: TGTGCCAGCAGCCAAGATTTCACCGGGGAGCTGTTTTTT
clone_size: -; d_call: -; j_call: TRBJ1-3; v_call: TRBV3-1/TRBV3-2; cdr3_aa: CASSRLTVLGENTIYF; cdr3_nt: TGTGCCAGCAGCCGCCTGACAGTTCTGGGCGAAAACACCATATATTTT
clone_size: -; d_call: -; j_call: TRBJ1-2; v_call: TRBV28; cdr3_aa: CASTGQRFYGYTF; cdr3_nt: TGTGCCAGCACCGGACAGAGATTCTATGGCTACACCTTC